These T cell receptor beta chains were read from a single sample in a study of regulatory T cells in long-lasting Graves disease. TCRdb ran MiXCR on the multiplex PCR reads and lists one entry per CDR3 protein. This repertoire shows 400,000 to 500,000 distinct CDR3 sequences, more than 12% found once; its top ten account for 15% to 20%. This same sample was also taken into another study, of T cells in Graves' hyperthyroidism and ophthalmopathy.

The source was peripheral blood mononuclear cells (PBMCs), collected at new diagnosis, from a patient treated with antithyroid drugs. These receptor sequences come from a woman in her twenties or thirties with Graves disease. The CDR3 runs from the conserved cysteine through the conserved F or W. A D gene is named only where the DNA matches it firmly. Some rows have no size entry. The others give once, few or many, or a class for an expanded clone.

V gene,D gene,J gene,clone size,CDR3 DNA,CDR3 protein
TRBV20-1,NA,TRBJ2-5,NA,TGCAGTGCTAGAAAACCTAGCGAAGAGACCCAGTACTTC,CSARKPSEETQYF
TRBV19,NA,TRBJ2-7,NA,TGTGCCAGTAGTACCGGATCATGGGAGCAGTACTTC,CASSTGSWEQYF
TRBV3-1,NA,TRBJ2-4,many,TGTGCCAGCGGCGCCGGCATTCAGTACTTC,CASGAGIQYF
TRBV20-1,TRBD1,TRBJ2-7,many,TGCAGTGCTCCGGACAGGGCGGCCTACGAGCAGTACTTC,CSAPDRAAYEQYF
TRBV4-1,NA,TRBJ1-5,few,TGCGCCAGCAGCCGACCAGCAGTAGGACAGCCCCAGCATTTT,CASSRPAVGQPQHF
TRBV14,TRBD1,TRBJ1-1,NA,TGTGCCAGCAGCCAAGGCCTCGGGACAGGGAGCCGCACTGAAGCTTTCTTT,CASSQGLGTGSRTEAFF
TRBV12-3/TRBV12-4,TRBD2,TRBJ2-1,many,TGTGCCAGCAGGGGGACTAGCGGGAGGCAACCGTACAATGAGCAGTTCTTC,CASRGTSGRQPYNEQFF
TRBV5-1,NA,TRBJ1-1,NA,TGCGCCAGCAGCTTCAGGAATGCGAACACTGAAGCTTTCTTT,CASSFRNANTEAFF
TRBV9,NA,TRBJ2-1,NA,TGTGCCAGCAGCGAGGGGTCGGAGGGTGAGCAGTTCTTC,CASSEGSEGEQFF
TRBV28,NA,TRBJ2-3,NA,TGTGCCAGCAGTTTATCACATTCCACAGATACGCAGTATTTT,CASSLSHSTDTQYF
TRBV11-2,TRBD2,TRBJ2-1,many,TGTGCCAGCAGCTTAGGGAGCCTAGCGGGTTACAATGAGCAGTTCTTC,CASSLGSLAGYNEQFF
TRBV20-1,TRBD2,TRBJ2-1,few,TGCAGTGCTAGGGCGTTGCATGGACTAGCGGACTACAATGAGCAGTTCTTC,CSARALHGLADYNEQFF
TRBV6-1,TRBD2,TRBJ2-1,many,TGTGCCAGCAGTGACTACCTAGCGGGAGTGATTGGGCAGTTCTTC,CASSDYLAGVIGQFF
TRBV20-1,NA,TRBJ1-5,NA,TGCAGTGTCGGCCAGAGTAGCAATCAGCCCCAGCATTTT,CSVGQSSNQPQHF
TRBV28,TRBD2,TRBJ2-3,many,TGTGCCAGCAGTCGCCCGGGACTAGCGGGAGTAAAAAAGGGAGATACGCAGTATTTT,CASSRPGLAGVKKGDTQYF
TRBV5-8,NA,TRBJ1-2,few,TGTGCCAGCAGCTTGGCCGGGGCAGGGAGACCTGGCTACACCTTC,CASSLAGAGRPGYTF
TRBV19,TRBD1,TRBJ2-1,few,TGTGCCAGTAGTTCCCCTGGACAGGCGACACTCAATGAGCAGTTCTTC,CASSSPGQATLNEQFF
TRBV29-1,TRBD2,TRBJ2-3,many,TGCAGCGTTCCCGGGGAGGGCGCAGATACGCAGTATTTT,CSVPGEGADTQYF
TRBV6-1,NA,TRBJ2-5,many,TGTGCCAGCAGTGAAGCGTACGGGGAGACCCAGTACTTC,CASSEAYGETQYF
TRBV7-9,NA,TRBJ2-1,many,TGTGCCAGCAGACCGAGGCGGGACAAGAGCTCCTACAATGAGCAGTTCTTC,CASRPRRDKSSYNEQFF
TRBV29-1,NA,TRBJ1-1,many,TGCAGCGCTACCTTGAACACTGAAGCTTTCTTT,CSATLNTEAFF
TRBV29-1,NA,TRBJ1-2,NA,TGCAGCGTTGAGGATGGCGGCTATGGCTACACCTTC,CSVEDGGYGYTF
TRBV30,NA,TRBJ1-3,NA,TGTGCCTGGAGTGCCCGCGGACGGAGCTCTGGAAACACCATATATTTT,CAWSARGRSSGNTIYF
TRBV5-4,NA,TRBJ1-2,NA,TGTGCCAGCAGCTTGGACAGGGATGCGGGCTACACCTTC,CASSLDRDAGYTF
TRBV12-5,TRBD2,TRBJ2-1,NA,TGTGCTAGTGGTTTCCTAGCGGGAGGGCTCTACAATGAGCAGTTCTTC,CASGFLAGGLYNEQFF
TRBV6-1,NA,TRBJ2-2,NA,TGTGCCAGCAGCGAACGGGTAGCCGCGAACACCGGGGAGCTGTTTTTT,CASSERVAANTGELFF
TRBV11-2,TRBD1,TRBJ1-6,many,TGTGCCAGCAGATTCCCGGGACAGGGGCCCTCCGCGGGGTCACCCCTCCACTTT,CASRFPGQGPSAGSPLHF
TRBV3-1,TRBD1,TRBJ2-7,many,TGTGCCAGCAGCCAGAGATGGGGACAGGACTACGAGCAGTACTTC,CASSQRWGQDYEQYF
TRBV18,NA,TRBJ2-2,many,TGTGCCAGCTCACCACGGGGCGGAGCGAACACCGGGGAGCTGTTTTTT,CASSPRGGANTGELFF
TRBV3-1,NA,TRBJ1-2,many,TGTGCCAGCAGCCAGAGGACAGCGCGCTATGGCTACACCTTC,CASSQRTARYGYTF
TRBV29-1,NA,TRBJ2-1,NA,TGCAGCGTTTATCTAGGGGGTGCGAATGAGCAGTTCTTC,CSVYLGGANEQFF
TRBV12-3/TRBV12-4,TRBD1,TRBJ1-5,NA,TGTGCCAGCAACACAGTTCCAGGGGGGCCCCAGCATTTT,CASNTVPGGPQHF
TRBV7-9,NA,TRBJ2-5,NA,TGTGCCAGCAGCTTGAGCCCTATCGGTCAGGGGACCCAGTACTTC,CASSLSPIGQGTQYF
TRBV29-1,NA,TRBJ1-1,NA,TGCAGCGTTGAGCCGCGCATGAACACTGAAGCTTTCTTT,CSVEPRMNTEAFF
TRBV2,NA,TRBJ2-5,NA,TGTGCCAGCAGTGAAGGGGCAGGAAGTCGGGGCCCCCAGTACTTC,CASSEGAGSRGPQYF
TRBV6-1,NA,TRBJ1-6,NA,TGTGCCATCGACAGCTATAATTCACCCCTCCACTTT,CAIDSYNSPLHF
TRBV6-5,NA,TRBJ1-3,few,TGTGCCAGCAGTTACCCCGGAGGAAACACCATATATTTT,CASSYPGGNTIYF
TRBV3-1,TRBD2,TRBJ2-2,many,TGTGCCAGCAGCCTAGCGGGAGGCGTAAACACCGGGGAGCTGTTTTTT,CASSLAGGVNTGELFF
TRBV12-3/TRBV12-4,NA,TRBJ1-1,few,TGTGCCGGCAGTTTAGGTAGCACTGAAGCTTTCTTT,CAGSLGSTEAFF